Sequencing of this T cell receptor (beta chain) was carried out in a study of blood T cell repertoires in COVID-19 (dated by TCRdb to about 2020). Regarding the study in general: Collaborator samples came from the United States, Italy and Spain and covered acute and convalescent phases of COVID-19. A de-identified subject ID, COVID-19 status, age in years and sex were almost always included in the sample metadata. HLA class I and class II types, where available, came from metadata supplied by the sample provider rather than from assay-based typing. The dataset comprised deeply sampled blood TCRbeta repertoires from subjects exposed to, actively infected with, or recovered from COVID-19. The samples were drawn from the first 160 participants of the ongoing ImmuneRACE study and from 950 to 1,500 subjects provided by 6 global collaborators. The repertoires were released in a freely available public database intended as a resource for research on the immune response to SARS-CoV-2. The material from the prospective study consisted of cDNA or gDNA derived from T cells, B-cell-depleted T cells, or PBMCs. Results and caveats for the whole study, not just this receptor: The amount of clinical and demographic metadata varied by source and participant and was provided uncurated.

Participants in the prospective study were aged roughly 18 to 89 years, lived in 20 to 30 United States geographic areas, and enrolled through a virtual design. In the prospective study, participants were assigned to cohorts based on the clinical history participants reported in a screening survey and a study questionnaire. Recovered participants in ImmuneRACE Cohort 3 were defined by two consecutive negative NP/OP PCR tests, clearance by a healthcare professional, or resolution of symptoms. In the prospective study, mobile phlebotomists collected whole blood, serum and a nasopharyngeal or oropharyngeal swab from each participant. Participants in the prospective study had the option to provide additional blood draws and questionnaires over an approximately 2-month period. Before DNA extraction, prospective study blood samples were shipped either frozen or at room temperature. As for this clone: It lacks a known antigen. Base-call qualities are not available, and no considerably larger clone is one nucleotide away.

The immunoSEQ Assay, a bias-controlled multiplex PCR, was used to amplify TCRbeta CDR3 regions from genomic DNA. The study's processing was this. The number of nucleated cells in each sample was estimated by amplification of reference gene primers within the assay. To quantify the absolute abundance of each unique TCRbeta CDR3 rearrangement, sequence reads were collapsed and filtered. For each sample, productive Simpson clonality was calculated as the square root of Simpson's diversity index across productive rearrangements. TCRdb mirrors the immuneACCESS table, restricted to in-frame sequences. Some clones are absent from its copies; in checked studies, under half trace to an unresolved V gene, and the reason for the others is unknown. The V and J calls and clone size were taken over from that table, and D and trimming were inferred from the DNA. The sample yields around 250,000 clones; over 75% were counted once. Of the sample, 15% to 19% is held by the ten largest clones.

Reading from cysteine to phenylalanine, the CDR3 counts 14 amino acids. Only the CDR3 DNA is retained, 42 bases long and in frame from the first base. Germline trimming amounts to 4 bases on V and 0 bases on J, with 4 as the count of junction bases outside the gene matches. CDR1 and CDR2 are drawn from the germline V gene (reference sequence): SGHNT, YYREEE. The chain employs TRBV5-4 and TRBJ2-7; the central 7 bases match TRBD2. Sequencing was carried out using PBMCs or T cells enriched from blood (not recorded which). This clonotype originated in a man aged 18 to 35 who had recovered from COVID-19. For the CDR3, the sequence is CASSPPGGSYEQYF. At the DNA level, the sequence is TGTGCCAGCAGCCCTCCGGGGGGCTCCTACGAGCAGTACTTC.